The rows below give T cell receptor beta chains drawn from one sample of a study of T cell changes during pregnancy in multiple sclerosis. Sequencing used immunoSEQ multiplex PCR; TCRdb keeps in-frame clones, though not all of them. The data contain some 37,000 clones, roughly 85% of them singletons. The sample in question was CD4+ T cells from peripheral blood mononuclear cells, obtained before pregnancy. The receptor set was obtained from a female donor with multiple sclerosis, enrolled in a pregnancy study. Both conserved end residues are part of each CDR3. D genes are given only for firm matches. Some rows mark clone size as missing; the rest say once, few, many or name a class of expanded clone.

clone_size: .
v_call: TRBV10-2
cdr3_length: 13
d_call: TRBD1
j_call: TRBJ2-7
cdr3_aa: CASSPGQSYEQYF
cdr3_nt: TGCGCCAGCAGCCCGGGACAGTCCTACGAGCAGTACTTC

clone_size: .
v_call: TRBV12-2
cdr3_length: 14
d_call: .
j_call: TRBJ2-7
cdr3_aa: CASRLRDRGDEQYF
cdr3_nt: TGTGCAAGTCGCCTCCGGGACAGGGGGGACGAGCAGTACTTC

clone_size: .
v_call: TRBV19
cdr3_length: 16
d_call: TRBD1
j_call: TRBJ2-3
cdr3_aa: CASSVSGQGITDTQYF
cdr3_nt: TGTGCCAGTAGTGTCTCGGGACAGGGGATCACAGATACGCAGTATTTT

clone_size: medium-sized
v_call: TRBV30
cdr3_length: 12
d_call: .
j_call: TRBJ2-7
cdr3_aa: CAWTSRGHEQYF
cdr3_nt: TGTGCCTGGACATCCAGGGGACACGAGCAGTACTTC

clone_size: .
v_call: TRBV6-5
cdr3_length: 13
d_call: .
j_call: TRBJ2-3
cdr3_aa: CASSTRRGDTQYF
cdr3_nt: TGTGCCAGCAGTACCCGTCGGGGAGATACGCAGTATTTT

clone_size: once
v_call: TRBV28
cdr3_length: 13
d_call: .
j_call: TRBJ2-7
cdr3_aa: CASRQATSYEQYF
cdr3_nt: TGTGCCAGCAGGCAGGCGACCTCCTACGAGCAGTACTTC

clone_size: .
v_call: TRBV2
cdr3_length: 13
d_call: .
j_call: TRBJ1-1
cdr3_aa: CATQGRTNTEAFF
cdr3_nt: TGTGCCACCCAGGGAAGGACGAACACTGAAGCTTTCTTT

clone_size: .
v_call: TRBV5-6
cdr3_length: 16
d_call: TRBD1
j_call: TRBJ2-1
cdr3_aa: CASSRDRGSPYNEQFF
cdr3_nt: TGTGCCAGCAGCAGGGACAGGGGTTCCCCCTACAATGAGCAGTTCTTC

clone_size: few
v_call: TRBV29-1
cdr3_length: 13
d_call: .
j_call: TRBJ1-1
cdr3_aa: CSGSETPGTEAFF
cdr3_nt: TGCAGCGGGTCCGAAACCCCGGGGACTGAAGCTTTCTTT

clone_size: .
v_call: TRBV5-6
cdr3_length: 15
d_call: .
j_call: TRBJ1-1
cdr3_aa: CASSLVGGMNTEAFF
cdr3_nt: TGTGCCAGCAGCTTGGTGGGGGGTATGAACACTGAAGCTTTCTTT